The clone carrying this TCR beta chain has only one observation. Its matching antigen is unknown. Separate cDNA molecules each had unique molecular identifiers attached to them. Each CDR3 protein is one row after TCRdb ran MiXCR on the 5' RACE reads. The profile shows 65,000 to 75,000 distinct CDR3 sequences, under 15% of them singletons. This entry is derived from a study of early T cells in non-severe SARS-CoV-2 infection. Overall study: Bulk RNA taken from unsorted whole blood was sequenced, leaving chains unpaired.

Study-wide results and limits: Private and CD4 specificities were missed by VDJdb matching, which favored anti-spike CD8 responses.

The CDR3 totals 17 residues. Germline V CDR1 and CDR2: DFQATT, SNEGSKA (reference sequence). Losses at the gene ends were 3 bases for V and 3 bases for J; bases not matched to a gene: 12. Sequencing was performed on whole blood. The TCR comes from an adult who was a healthcare worker with PCR-confirmed SARS-CoV-2 infection or an uninfected control (not recorded which). This rearrangement joins TRBV20-1 to TRBJ2-1; 9 bases align to TRBD2. The CDR3 nucleotides are TGCAGTGCTAGGGATAGCGCAAGACTAGCGGTCTACAATGAGCAGTTCTTC. It specifies CSARDSARLAVYNEQFF.